The 20 T cell receptor beta chains given below trace back to one sample, sequenced in a study of blood T cell repertoires in COVID-19 (TCRdb year 2020). Library creation used the immunoSEQ multiplex PCR assay. TCRdb took this table from immuneACCESS and kept in-frame rearrangements with V and J called. Such tables lack part of the clones; where checked against another copy, unresolved V genes explain under half of the gap, and the rest is unexplained. The sample table shows approximately 150,000 clones, and about nine tenths are seen once. The ten biggest clones cover about 2.5% of the sample. Sequences were obtained from peripheral blood. The receptors here all came from a human donor with COVID-19, enrolled during active disease. The donor label of this sample is uncertain.

The chain recombines TRBV2 with TRBJ1-1; D may be TRBD1 (6 bases). Germline CDR1 reads SNHLY; CDR2 reads FYNNEI. V was shortened by 4 bases and J by 4 bases, with 16 bases between the two germline ends. There are 15 residues in the CDR3. CDR3: CASSGGSGVSTEAFF. The CDR3, as DNA: TGTGCCAGCAGTGGGGGGTCAGGGGTTAGCACTGAAGCTTTCTTT.

The chain employs TRBV15 and TRBJ1-2; no clear D gene. The CDR3 runs 15 residues. V lost 5 bases and J 4 bases, leaving 17 bases between the germline ends. The V gene's germline CDR1 is LNHNV and CDR2 YYDKDF (reference sequence). The CDR3 sequence: CATSPQEFAGYGYTF. Written as DNA, the CDR3 is TGTGCCACCAGCCCCCAGGAATTCGCGGGCTATGGCTACACCTTC.

V is TRBV5-4 and J is TRBJ2-3; D is perhaps TRBD2 (5 bases). V was pared by 2 bases and J by 1 base, with 14 bases between. The V gene's germline CDR1 is SGHNT and CDR2 YYREEE (reference sequence). The CDR3 covers 16 residues. The CDR3 bases are TGTGCCAGCAGCTTAGACGGCCACGGGGGCACAGATACGCAGTATTTT. It is translated as CASSLDGHGGTDTQYF.

The rearrangement joins TRBV9 to TRBJ1-6; no reliable D call. The CDR3 runs 17 residues. CDR1 SGDLS and CDR2 YYNGEE come from the germline V gene. Between the trimmed V and J ends, which lost 3 bases and 0 bases, there was a span of 13 bases. For the CDR3, the DNA is TGTGCCAGCAGCGAGGACTACCTAATCTCCTATAATTCACCCCTCCACTTT. It is translated as CASSEDYLISYNSPLHF.

The genes are TRBV4-1 and TRBJ2-7, with a weak D call TRBD2 (7 bases). Trimming took off 6 bases at V and 2 bases at J, with 17 bases between the two ends. CDR1 MGHRA and CDR2 YSYEKL come from the germline V gene. The CDR3 totals 15 residues. CDR3 nucleotide sequence: TGCGCCAGCAGGCCAGAAGGGGGGGGAACCTACGAGCAGTACTTC. It yields the protein CASRPEGGGTYEQYF.

This chain uses TRBV5-1 with TRBJ1-1; D gene uncertain. Between the trimmed V and J ends, which lost 3 bases and 1 base, there was a span of 13 bases. Germline V gene lookup returns CDR1 SGHRS and CDR2 YFSETQ. This CDR3 is 15 amino acids long. This CDR3 reads CASSSLNRENTEAFF. The DNA of the CDR3 is TGCGCCAGCAGCTCGCTGAACCGGGAGAACACTGAAGCTTTCTTT.

V usage is TRBV3-1 (or the pseudogene TRBV3-2) and J usage is TRBJ2-1; 11 bases align to TRBD2. CDR1 is LGHDT, CDR2 YNNKEL, per germline (reference sequence). V lost 0 bases and J lost 4; bases outside the gene matches: 2. This CDR3 region has 16 residues. CDR3 nucleotides: TGTGCCAGCAGCCAAGATGGGACTAGCGGTTACAATGAGCAGTTCTTC. Its protein product is CASSQDGTSGYNEQFF.

This rearrangement joins TRBV30 to TRBJ2-7; TRBD2 matches 10 bases. CDR3 length: 14 amino acids. Trimming removed 1 base from V and 5 bases from J; junction bases left unmatched: 5. Per the germline V gene, CDR1 is GTSNPN and CDR2 is SVGIG (reference sequence). This CDR3 is CAWSARGTSDEQYF. CDR3 nucleotides: TGTGCCTGGAGTGCACGGGGGACTAGCGACGAGCAGTACTTC.

The J gene is TRBJ1-5, the V gene TRBV27; TRBD1 is a possible D gene (5 bases). Germline V CDR1 and CDR2: MNHEY, SMNVEV (reference sequence). This CDR3 spans 15 amino acids. Trimming left V 3 bases short and J 3 bases short, with 12 bases between. The CDR3 loop reads CASSFMRDSNQPQHF. CDR3 DNA sequence: TGTGCCAGCAGTTTTATGAGGGACTCCAATCAGCCCCAGCATTTT.

This clone was seen a single time. The genes are TRBV12-3 or TRBV12-4 and TRBJ2-7; 7 bases line up with TRBD1. V shed 8 bases, J shed 5 bases, and the junction held 6 bases outside the gene matches. The CDR3 runs 12 residues. Here the CDR3 DNA reads TGTGCCAGCTCGGGACAGACCAACGAGCAGTACTTC. It is translated as CASSGQTNEQYF.

This clone has just a few counts. The V and J genes are TRBV18 and TRBJ2-5, with 9 bases aligning to TRBD2. CDR1 is KGHSH, CDR2 LQKENI, per germline. This CDR3 has 15 amino acids. V lost 8 bases to trimming and J lost 0 bases; unmatched junction nucleotides: 7. The CDR3 bases are TGTGCCAGCGCCCCTAGCGGGACCTACCAAGAGACCCAGTACTTC. Protein sequence: CASAPSGTYQETQYF.

The chain employs TRBV7-9 and TRBJ2-1, with D perhaps matching TRBD2 (6 bases). Per germline, CDR1 SEHNR and CDR2 FQNEAQ (reference sequence). The V end was cut by 1 base, the J end by 7 bases, with 11 bases between. This CDR3 has 14 amino acids. The CDR3 spells CASSLVSGVNEQFF. For the CDR3, the DNA is TGTGCCAGCAGCTTAGTTTCGGGGGTGAATGAGCAGTTCTTC. Together with reference TRBV7-9 and TRBJ2-1, the CDR3 gives the full variable domain: DTGVSQNPRHKITKRGQNVTFRCDPISEHNRLYWYRQTLGQGPEFLTYFQNEAQLEKSRLLSDRFSAERPKGSFSTLEIQRTEQGDSAMYLCASSLVSGVNEQFFGPGTRLTVL.

The chain recombines TRBV6-2 or TRBV6-3 with TRBJ2-3; maybe TRBD2 (6 bases). The CDR3 length is 14 residues. Deletions cut 5 bases from V and 5 bases from J, with 14 bases between. CDR1 MNHEY and CDR2 SVGEGT come from the germline V gene. The chain's CDR3 is CASSTQGGGDTQYF. CDR3 coding DNA: TGTGCCAGCAGTACGCAGGGAGGAGGAGATACGCAGTATTTT.

This sequence joins TRBV5-5 and TRBJ1-2; D gene unclear. Trimming cost V 4 bases and J 2 bases, with 27 bases left between them. The CDR3 covers 19 residues. CDR1 is SGHKS and CDR2 is YYEKEE in the germline V gene (reference sequence). The CDR3 reads CASSANTFFRHSQNYGYTF. DNA for the CDR3: TGTGCCAGCAGCGCGAACACATTCTTCCGACATTCTCAAAACTATGGCTACACCTTC.

The chain combines TRBV7-8 with TRBJ1-5, with TRBD1 identical over 10 bases. Germline V gene sequence: CDR1 SGHVS, CDR2 FQNEAQ. CDR3 length equals 16 residues. Trimming took 5 bases from V and 3 from J; bases not matched to a gene: 7. The DNA of the CDR3 is TGTGCCAGCAGCCGCAAGGACAGGGGGGTCAATCAGCCCCAGCATTTT. As protein: CASSRKDRGVNQPQHF.

This clone has more than one count but fewer than ten. In DNA form, the CDR3 reads TGTGCCAGCAGCTCACCACAGGGGGTGAGGACTGAAGCTTTCTTT. Protein: CASSSPQGVRTEAFF. V is TRBV11-2 and J is TRBJ1-1, with 8 nucleotides matching TRBD1. V dropped 4 bases and J dropped 5; count of bases not matched to a gene: 9. This CDR3 is built from 15 residues. Germline lookup yields CDR1 SGHAT and CDR2 FQNNGV.

The chain is built from TRBV23-1 and TRBJ2-7, with 7 positions matching TRBD1. TRBV23-1 qualifies as an ORF whose function is uncertain. Trimming cost V 3 bases and J 0 bases; bases outside gene matches: 5. CDR3 size: 15 residues. The chain's CDR3 is CASSHHGTVSYEQYF. DNA for the CDR3: TGCGCCAGCAGTCACCACGGGACAGTCTCCTACGAGCAGTACTTC.

The V gene is TRBV12-3 or TRBV12-4, the J gene TRBJ1-2, with D unresolved. This CDR3 has 13 residues. Trimming left V 1 base short and J 8 bases short, with 11 bases between. CDR3 sequence: CASSLVNIGGYTF. CDR3 bases: TGTGCCAGCAGTTTAGTTAACATCGGGGGCTACACCTTC.

This clone is medium-sized in the sample. This sequence joins TRBV7-2 and TRBJ2-3; 8 bases are shared with TRBD1. The CDR3 length is 15 residues. The germline V gene has CDR1 SGHTA and CDR2 FQGNSA. J was trimmed by 1 base and V by 2 bases; bases with no gene match: 2. The DNA for the CDR3 is TGTGCCAGCAGCTTACAGGACAGGGGCACAGATACGCAGTATTTT. Translated: CASSLQDRGTDTQYF.

V is TRBV3-1 (or the pseudogene TRBV3-2) and J is TRBJ2-2; tentative D call: TRBD1 (6 bases). Germline-derived CDR1 and CDR2 are LGHDT and YNNKEL (reference sequence). The CDR3 runs to 16 residues. Trimming cost V 4 bases and J 3 bases, with 15 bases left between them. CDR3 sequence (DNA): TGTGCCAGCAGCCGAAAAACAGGGTCGGACACCGGGGAGCTGTTTTTT. This translates into CASSRKTGSDTGELFF.